This T cell receptor beta chain stems from a study of blood T cell repertoires in COVID-19. Study information: Samples of COVID-19 (acute and convalescent) were obtained from the United States, Italy and Spain.

Residents of over 20 US areas, aged 18 to 89 years, made up the participants. Recovered Cohort 3 donors showed two negative PCRs, clearance, or symptom resolution. The data were produced by immunoSEQ multiplex PCR, yet TCRdb's version contains in-frame clones alone and is incomplete. Of 150,000 to 200,000 clones listed, 84% are singletons. From germline, CDR1 is LNHNV and CDR2 YYDKDF (reference sequence). This CDR3 has 18 amino acids. V lost 3 bases to trimming and J lost 2 bases; unmatched junction nucleotides: 13. The chain carries TRBV15 and TRBJ1-1, with 9 nucleotides matching TRBD1. The material sequenced was PBMCs or T cells enriched from blood (not recorded which). The receptor's source is a man aged 35-49 years who had recovered from COVID-19. The CDR3: CATSSFSGQGLTNTEAFF. In DNA form, the CDR3 reads TGTGCCACCAGCAGCTTTTCGGGACAGGGCTTGACTAACACTGAAGCTTTCTTT.